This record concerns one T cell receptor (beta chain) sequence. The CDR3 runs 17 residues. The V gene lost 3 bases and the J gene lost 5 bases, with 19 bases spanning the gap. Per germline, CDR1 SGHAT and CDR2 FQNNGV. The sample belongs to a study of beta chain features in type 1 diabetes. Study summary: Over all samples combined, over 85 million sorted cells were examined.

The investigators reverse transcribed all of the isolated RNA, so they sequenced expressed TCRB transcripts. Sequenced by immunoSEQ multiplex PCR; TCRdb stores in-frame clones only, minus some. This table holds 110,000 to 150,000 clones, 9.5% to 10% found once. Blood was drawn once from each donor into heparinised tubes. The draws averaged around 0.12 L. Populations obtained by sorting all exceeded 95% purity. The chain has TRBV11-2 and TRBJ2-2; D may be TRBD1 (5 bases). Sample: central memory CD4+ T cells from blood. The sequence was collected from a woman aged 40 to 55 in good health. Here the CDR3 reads CASSLGDSARRTGELFF. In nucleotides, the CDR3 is TGTGCCAGCAGCTTGGGCGACAGTGCCCGACGGACCGGGGAGCTGTTTTTT.